These T cell receptor beta chains were read from a single sample in a study of CD8 T cells in ankylosing spondylitis. In TCRdb, the 5' RACE reads were re-called with MiXCR into one record per CDR3 protein. The repertoire holds about 35,000 distinct CDR3 sequences, with less than 4% as singletons. The sample taken for sequencing was blood, either unsorted or a sorted T cell fraction (not recorded which). The receptors were gathered from a male donor with ankylosing spondylitis or in good health (not recorded which). Each CDR3 is given without its conserved first and last residue.

V gene: TRBV9
J gene: TRBJ2-3
CDR3 protein: ASSVAGGASTDTQY

V gene: TRBV9
J gene: TRBJ2-5
CDR3 protein: ASSVAPGAEETQY

V gene: TRBV9
J gene: TRBJ2-2
CDR3 protein: ASSRTSGSQGELF

V gene: TRBV9
J gene: TRBJ1-1
CDR3 protein: ASSSRGRGRGNTEAF

V gene: TRBV9
J gene: TRBJ2-1
CDR3 protein: ASSVVGQGSTYNEQF

V gene: TRBV9
J gene: TRBJ1-5
CDR3 protein: ASSVEGGGNQPQH

V gene: TRBV9
J gene: TRBJ2-6
CDR3 protein: ASSVGDAGANVLT

V gene: TRBV9
J gene: TRBJ2-2
CDR3 protein: ASSSRVTGELF

V gene: TRBV9
J gene: TRBJ2-2
CDR3 protein: ASSPQGLAGLGGELF

V gene: TRBV9
J gene: TRBJ2-1
CDR3 protein: ASSQLTGTGVGNEQF

V gene: TRBV9
J gene: TRBJ1-3
CDR3 protein: ASSVGQSGNTIY

V gene: TRBV9
J gene: TRBJ1-2
CDR3 protein: ASSPGREISYT

V gene: TRBV9
J gene: TRBJ2-2
CDR3 protein: ASKSGTSSPPGELF

V gene: TRBV9
J gene: TRBJ1-2
CDR3 protein: ASSAGVGSANYGYT

V gene: TRBV9
J gene: TRBJ2-2
CDR3 protein: ASSDRGLLNTGELF

V gene: TRBV9
J gene: TRBJ2-1
CDR3 protein: ASSVGTSGGAEQF

V gene: TRBV9
J gene: TRBJ2-6
CDR3 protein: ASSVVPGSSSGANVLT

V gene: TRBV9
J gene: TRBJ2-3
CDR3 protein: ASSGGVATDTQY

V gene: TRBV9
J gene: TRBJ2-2
CDR3 protein: ASSAQTGYTGELF

V gene: TRBV12-1
J gene: TRBJ1-1
CDR3 protein: ASSSRGPLDSRSGFRRNTEAF

V gene: TRBV9
J gene: TRBJ2-5
CDR3 protein: ASSVGPLPGETQY

V gene: TRBV9
J gene: TRBJ2-6
CDR3 protein: ASSSGTGGFGANVLT

V gene: TRBV9
J gene: TRBJ1-6
CDR3 protein: ASSAGGFDSPLH

V gene: TRBV9
J gene: TRBJ2-1
CDR3 protein: ASSRAGTGGGTF

V gene: TRBV9
J gene: TRBJ1-6
CDR3 protein: ASSSGQSVGSVSPLH

V gene: TRBV9
J gene: TRBJ1-6
CDR3 protein: ASSPGQYNSPLH

V gene: TRBV9
J gene: TRBJ2-3
CDR3 protein: ASSVVFTSGGRGDTQY

V gene: TRBV9
J gene: TRBJ1-6
CDR3 protein: ASSVGTARDSPLH

V gene: TRBV9
J gene: TRBJ2-3
CDR3 protein: ASSLSGLAGGSSTDTQY

V gene: TRBV9
J gene: TRBJ2-2
CDR3 protein: ASTPQEVNTGELF

V gene: TRBV9
J gene: TRBJ2-1
CDR3 protein: ASSGPEVGASYNEQF

V gene: TRBV9
J gene: TRBJ2-2
CDR3 protein: ASSGPTRVGLSGWNTGELF